Listed below are T cell receptor beta chains from one sample, sequenced in a study of Ad26.COV2.S vaccination and SARS-CoV-2 variants. Clones were sequenced by immunoSEQ multiplex PCR, and TCRdb holds only the in-frame ones, with some missing. The sample consists of about 350,000 clones, 70% to 90% of them appearing once. Sequenced material: peripheral blood, taken in a trial of Ad26.COV2.S vaccine versus placebo. The receptors stem from a person aged 18-65 years who received the Ad26.COV2.S COVID-19 vaccine or a placebo. Each CDR3 is given with its conserved first and last residue. The D gene is left open where the match is weak. A clone size is listed for some rows: how often the clone was seen (once, few, many), or a class if it is expanded.

v_call	clone_size	cdr3_length	j_call	d_call	cdr3_nt	cdr3_aa
TRBV10-2	-	15	TRBJ2-1	-	TGCGCCAGCATATCCGTGGCGCCACAATACAATGAGCAGTTCTTC	CASISVAPQYNEQFF
TRBV6-2/TRBV6-3	-	15	TRBJ2-1	TRBD2	TGTGCCAGCAGTCTGCGGGGGGCCCTCTACAATGAGCAGTTCTTC	CASSLRGALYNEQFF
TRBV2	-	13	TRBJ1-6	TRBD1	TGTGCCAGCTGCGACAGGGAAAATTCACCCCTCCACTTT	CASCDRENSPLHF
TRBV2	-	15	TRBJ2-7	TRBD2	TGTGCCAGCAGTATCGGGACTAGCGGATCCTACGAGCAGTACTTC	CASSIGTSGSYEQYF
TRBV9	once	17	TRBJ2-2	TRBD1	TGTGCCAGCAGCGTAGGGTCCGGGACAGTTAACACCGGGGAGCTGTTTTTT	CASSVGSGTVNTGELFF
TRBV21-1	-	16	TRBJ1-2	-	TGTGCCAGCAGCGCTACCCTACGACAGGGAGACTATGGCTACACCTTC	CASSATLRQGDYGYTF
TRBV18	-	14	TRBJ2-1	TRBD2	TGTGCCAGCTCACCCGGACTAGCGGGGGATGAGCAGTTCTTC	CASSPGLAGDEQFF
TRBV25-1	-	14	TRBJ1-1	-	TGTGCCAGCAGTTGGTCCCACCGGGGCACTGAAGCTTTCTTT	CASSWSHRGTEAFF
TRBV2	once	12	TRBJ1-1	-	TGTGCCAGCAGCGGTGTGGGGCCTGAAGCTTTCTTT	CASSGVGPEAFF
TRBV14	once	16	TRBJ2-2	TRBD2	TGTGCCAGCAGCCCCCCACTAGCGGGAGAAACCGGGGAGCTGTTTTTT	CASSPPLAGETGELFF
TRBV7-2	-	14	TRBJ1-1	-	TGTGCCAGCAGGATGGGGAATTGGAAGGGTGAAGCTTTCTTT	CASRMGNWKGEAFF
TRBV29-1	few	12	TRBJ2-7	-	TGCAGCGTTGTCGACATATCCTACGAGCAGTACTTC	CSVVDISYEQYF
TRBV6-2/TRBV6-3	-	19	TRBJ2-7	-	TGTGCCAGCAGTTACAACCGGTTCAGCCAATACCCTAGACCATACGAGCAGTACTTC	CASSYNRFSQYPRPYEQYF
TRBV24-1	-	14	TRBJ2-1	TRBD1	TGTGCCACCAGTGATCCCGGACAGGGTTTTGAGCAGTTCTTC	CATSDPGQGFEQFF
TRBV28	-	14	TRBJ2-7	TRBD1	TGTGCCAGCAGTATACGGGACAGATCCTACGAGCAGTACTTC	CASSIRDRSYEQYF
TRBV28	-	9	TRBJ1-5	-	TGTGCCAGCGGGCAGCCCCAGCATTTT	CASGQPQHF
TRBV28	few	16	TRBJ1-2	TRBD1	TGTGCCAGCAGCTCTGGACAGGGGGCTTACTTGTATGGCTACACCTTC	CASSSGQGAYLYGYTF
TRBV9	-	16	TRBJ2-7	TRBD1	TGTGCCAGCAGCGCAGGGGGTAGGGACGGCTCCTACGAGCAGTACTTC	CASSAGGRDGSYEQYF
TRBV10-2	-	14	TRBJ1-4	TRBD1	TGCGCCAGCAGTAGGGACAGCTGGAATGAAAAACTGTTTTTT	CASSRDSWNEKLFF
TRBV7-9	-	16	TRBJ1-1	-	TGTGCCAGCAGCTTACCACTCAGGGAGGTCGACACTGAAGCTTTCTTT	CASSLPLREVDTEAFF
TRBV5-1	-	16	TRBJ2-5	TRBD2	TGCGCCAGCAGTGGGTCGAGCGGGGGTTCAGAGGAGACCCAGTACTTC	CASSGSSGGSEETQYF
TRBV30	-	14	TRBJ1-4	-	TGTGCCTGGGGAGGGGGACCAACTAATGAAAAACTGTTTTTT	CAWGGGPTNEKLFF
TRBV19	-	17	TRBJ2-1	TRBD2	TGTGCCAGTAGTACTCAAATACTAGCGGGGTCCTACAATGAGCAGTTCTTC	CASSTQILAGSYNEQFF
TRBV28	-	16	TRBJ2-1	TRBD2	TGTGCCAGCAGTTTAGGTGCTAGCGGTCCCTACAATGAGCAGTTCTTC	CASSLGASGPYNEQFF
TRBV28	-	13	TRBJ1-2	-	TGTGCCAGCAGTTTATCAGGAAACTATGGCTACACCTTC	CASSLSGNYGYTF